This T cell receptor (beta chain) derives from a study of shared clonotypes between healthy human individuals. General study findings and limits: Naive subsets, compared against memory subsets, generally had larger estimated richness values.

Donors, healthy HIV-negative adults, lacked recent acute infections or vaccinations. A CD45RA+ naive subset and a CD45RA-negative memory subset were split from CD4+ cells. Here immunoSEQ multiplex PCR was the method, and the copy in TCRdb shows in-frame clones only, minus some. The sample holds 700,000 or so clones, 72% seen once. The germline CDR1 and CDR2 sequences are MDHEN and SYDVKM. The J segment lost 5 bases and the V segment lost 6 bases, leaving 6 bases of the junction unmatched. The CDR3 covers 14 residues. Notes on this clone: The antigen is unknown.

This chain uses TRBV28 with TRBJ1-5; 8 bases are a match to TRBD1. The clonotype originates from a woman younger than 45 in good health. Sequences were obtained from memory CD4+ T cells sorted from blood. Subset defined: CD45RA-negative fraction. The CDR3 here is CASSSSGGHQPQHF. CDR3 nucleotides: TGTGCCAGCAGCTCCTCAGGGGGCCATCAGCCCCAGCATTTT.